The 2 T cell receptor beta chains given below trace back to one sample, sequenced in a study of blood T cell repertoires in COVID-19. Assay used: immunoSEQ multiplex PCR; TCRdb lists only in-frame clones, some missing. The sample holds roughly 150,000 clones, over 70% seen once. Material for sequencing was PBMCs or T cells enriched from blood (not recorded which). These receptors came from a man aged 65 to 85 who had been exposed to COVID-19.

The V call is TRBV2, the J call TRBJ1-1; the D gene is possibly TRBD1 (5 bases). Trimming took 4 bases from V and 0 from J, leaving 9 bases between them. Germline V lookup: CDR1 SNHLY, CDR2 FYNNEI. The CDR3 has 14 residues. The CDR3 DNA sequence: TGTGCCAGCAGTGTCGTGACAGTGAACACTGAAGCTTTCTTT. Translation: CASSVVTVNTEAFF.

The chain employs TRBV6-2 or TRBV6-3 and TRBJ2-1; 14 bases are a match to TRBD2. The V gene's germline CDR1 is MNHEY and CDR2 SVGEGT. The V segment lost 5 bases and the J segment 9 bases; nucleotides outside the gene matches: 6. CDR3 length equals 15 residues. The CDR3, as DNA: TGTGCCAGCAGTAGGGGGACTAGCGGGGGCGGTGAGCAGTTCTTC. Amino acids: CASSRGTSGGGEQFF.